This T cell receptor (beta chain) comes out of a study of blood T cell repertoires in COVID-19. Germline CDR1 reads KGHDR; CDR2 reads SFDVKD. The CDR3 is 17 residues long. The ends lost 0 bases at V and 2 bases at J; junction bases unmatched: 5. As originally analysed: Quantification of nucleated cells was approximated via reference gene primer amplification. Sequencing was performed with immunoSEQ multiplex PCR; in TCRdb, only in-frame clones are kept and a portion is missing. The DNA was the basis for D and trimming; V, J and clone size are from that table. This table holds 70,000 to 75,000 clones, roughly four fifths found once.

The receptor comes from a woman aged 60-75 years with acute or convalescent COVID-19. The sample was peripheral blood. The V and J genes are TRBV24-1 and TRBJ2-2; 7 positions match TRBD2. The CDR3 here is CATSDLYGGGNTGELFF. In DNA form, the CDR3 reads TGTGCCACCAGTGATTTGTATGGCGGGGGTAACACCGGGGAGCTGTTTTTT.